This T cell receptor beta chain was sequenced in a study of identical twins. Study-level results: When twins shared out-of-frame alpha sequences, those sequences had excess low generation probability. The study drew conclusions from cross-sectional statistical analysis, not from following the same donors.

In its sample, this clonotype was seen many times. Its specificity is unknown. The V end was cut by 4 bases, the J end by 1 base, with 12 bases between. This CDR3 is 15 amino acids long. Germline V gene lookup returns CDR1 SNHLY and CDR2 FYNNEI. Carrying unique molecular identifiers, the cDNA also gained a universal primer site through template switching. TCRdb redid the calling of the 5' RACE reads with MiXCR, one entry per CDR3 protein. This sample yields about 430,000 distinct CDR3 sequences, of which approximately 17% are seen a single time; around 12% belongs to the top ten. With no exceptions, donors were healthy Caucasians.

The sequenced sample consisted of naive T cells sorted from blood. This TCR was sampled from a man aged 45-65 years in good health. The J gene is TRBJ2-3, the V gene TRBV2; a weak D match, TRBD1 (5 bases). CDR3 residues: CASSGWVGGTDTQYF. For the CDR3, the DNA is TGTGCCAGCAGTGGGTGGGTAGGGGGCACAGATACGCAGTATTTT.